The TCR beta chain under discussion was sequenced for a study of cytomegalovirus exposure and HLA in healthy donors (dated by TCRdb to between 2016 and 2019). General notes on the study: An earlier analysis of roughly 630 of the donors reported 250 to 350 Gb of sequence data and 117 million unique TCR beta sequences from some 180 million T cells. To decide whether each TCR beta V gene segment behaved as functional or pseudogenic, an earlier analysis of some 600 of the donors relied on high-throughput TCR beta sequencing. All discovery cohort repertoires had been generated on a single sequencing platform. Among the roughly 410 genotyped donors, approximately 81% belonged to the genetic ancestry cluster associated with self-reported Caucasian donors. The T cell repertoires of several hundred subjects were profiled by immunosequencing and related to cytomegalovirus serostatus. The aim of the study was to test whether cataloging public T cell receptors could identify signatures of past pathogen exposure. Several DR-DQ haplotypes were handled as single units for association and clustering because linkage in the cohort was strong. An early release that covered about 600 HLA-typed donors contained 250 to 350 gigabases of sequencing data and around 80 million unique TCR sequences. Both class I and class II loci were covered by HLA typing, at four-digit resolution. In a later analysis, previously published TCR beta repertoires from more than 500 donors were re-analyzed and high-resolution HLA genotyping was added so that TCR occurrence patterns could be studied. The number of donors typed differed by locus, with about 629-630 for A, B, C, DRB1 and DQB1, more than 500 for DQA1, over 600 for DPA1, and roughly 450 for DPB1. Genome-wide SNP genotypes for about 60% of the 666 donors were used in a later genetic analysis, which treated that subset as a discovery cohort. In the later analysis, no new phenotypic data were used to find candidate immune exposures; instead, reliance was placed on TCR beta sequences and their occurrence across donors. In addition to the first cohort of roughly 670 subjects, a separate validation cohort of approximately 130 different subjects was used. Donor age, sex, ethnicity and CMV serostatus were compiled alongside the repertoire data. High-throughput TCR immunosequencing, statistical association of individual TCRs with disease status, and machine learning were combined to predict cytomegalovirus infection status. Among approximately 370 genotyped donors of the cohort, an average of about 220,000 unique TCR beta nucleotide sequences was sequenced per donor, of which about 18% were non-productive.

Concerning this clone: This receptor's antigen is unknown. The record has no base qualities; no much larger clone is one base away.

The germline V gene encodes CDR1 MNHEY and CDR2 SVGAGI. The junction carries 18 bases between V and J, which are trimmed by 4 bases and 12 bases respectively. The cysteine opens and the phenylalanine closes a CDR3 of 13 amino acids. Only the CDR3 region is kept as DNA, spanning 39 bases read in frame from base 1. The library relied on the immunoSEQ multiplex PCR assay. The multiplex PCR relied on a mix of 60 forward primers for TCR Vbeta segments and 13 reverse primers for TCR Jbeta segments. Amplification of the CDR3 region of rearranged TCR beta genes was performed with a multiplex PCR assay on genomic DNA. Amplified TCR beta libraries were sequenced as 87-base-pair reads on the Illumina HiSeq System. Per the original workflow: In a later analysis, roughly 80 million unique TCR beta chains were counted across the 666 repertoires, and roughly 11 million of these chains were shared by at least two donors. To remove PCR and sequencing errors, raw reads were error-corrected and collapsed into unique sequences using a nearest-neighbor algorithm that merged closely related sequences. To assign V, D and J gene segments, CDR3 sequences were aligned to IMGT reference sequences. For a sequence to be retained, a match of at least six nucleotides was required to both a V gene segment and a J gene segment. A rearrangement counted as productive if the CDR3 had no stop codons and remained in frame with V and J, and every other rearrangement counted as non-productive. Following IMGT convention, CDR3 was defined as the stretch from the second conserved V-encoded cysteine to the conserved J-encoded phenylalanine. Sequences without an unambiguous match to a single V gene segment were excluded from the earlier analysis of a few hundred of the donors. An earlier analysis of over 450 of the donors classified V segments as functional when productive rearrangements were above 56.7% and as segregating when the standard deviation between donors was above 5%. A statistical classification framework was developed to diagnose cytomegalovirus status using the catalog of TCR beta chain sequences. In a later analysis, TCR nucleotide sequences were compared against IMGT/GENE-DB human TR gene sequences so that V and J genes could be assigned. Using the TCRdist pipeline, a later analysis assigned CDR3 sequences along with most-parsimonious VDJ recombination scenarios. In a later analysis, each TCR beta chain was defined by its CDR3 amino acid sequence together with its V-gene family, and reads lacking a unique V-gene family were excluded. A later analysis removed 592 highly shared, low-generation-probability nucleotide sequences to deal with suspected cross-contamination and a sequencing artifact. In a later analysis, a clonal expansion index was calculated for each public chain from normalized within-repertoire ranks of inferred template counts. In a later analysis, generation probabilities were computed using a VDJ recombination model fitted to out-of-frame rearrangements, and the results were checked against IGoR. A later analysis scored TCR-TCR, TCR-HLA and TCR-CMV co-occurrence with hypergeometric tests, applying a repertoire-size bias correction to TCR pairs. A later analysis estimated false discovery rates by permuting HLA or CMV assignments 20 times. A later analysis grouped co-occurring TCRs with DBSCAN, adding TCRdist sequence similarity when clustering within HLA-allele-positive subsets. Co-occurrence clustering excluded repertoires with fewer than 30,000 or more than 120,000 public chains, plus five with anomalous nucleotide sharing. TCRdb re-hosts the immuneACCESS table, in-frame sequences only. Its copies lack some clones; in the studies checked, an unresolved V gene accounts for under half of them, and the cause for the rest is not known. V, J and clone size are taken as reported in that table, and D and trimming were inferred from the DNA itself. This sample is represented by some 70,000 clones; more than 80% of them were singletons. The ten top clones hold approximately 7% of the sample.

The cohort consisted of 666 healthy bone marrow donors. At the time of sampling, every cohort member was nominally healthy, though immune exposures that went unrecorded were likely present. Of the 700 or so cohort members, approximately 300 had a positive CMV serostatus and just over 350 had a negative one, while no CMV serostatus was recorded for the donor. A peripheral blood sample was provided by each donor, and peripheral blood mononuclear cells were used for TCR beta sequencing. Genomic DNA was extracted from the blood cell samples with the Qiagen DNeasy Blood Extraction Kit. Overall study outcomes, separate from this receptor: In a later analysis, 16,951 TCR beta sequences were associated with specific HLA alleles at a false discovery rate of 0.05. According to the authors, the approach could potentially be generalized to other disease states and immunological phenotypes. A further reported finding was that TCR beta sequences accurately predicted the HLA-A and HLA-B alleles for most subjects in the first cohort. In the study, 150 to 200 TCR beta chains were listed as associated with cytomegalovirus. Cytomegalovirus status was reported to be diagnosed by the classifier with high specificity and sensitivity in both the original and validation cohorts. Most TCR sequences were observed very rarely across donors, whereas some public TCRs were present in many individuals. According to a later analysis, most CMV-associated TCR beta chains appeared to be HLA-restricted, and the HLA associations seemed to be driven largely by CMV exposure. In a later genetic analysis, a missense DCLRE1C variant was associated with V-gene and J-gene trimming of TCR beta chains, and the association was replicated in an independent cohort. In a later analysis, the rate of TCR association differed among HLA loci, with DRB1 alleles having the most associated TCRs and HLA-C alleles having the fewest. Immune exposure information for the cohort was limited to CMV serostatus. Because counts were too low, about 18 rarely observed V segments, including chromosome 9 orphons, were left out of the earlier analysis of a few hundred of the donors. When HLA alleles, especially DR and DQ, strongly co-occurred, TCR associations were difficult to assign to individual alleles. Because the 87-base-pair reads could not distinguish some IMGT-functional V segments, including TRBV6-2 and TRBV6-3, those segments were excluded. A cluster of highly shared sequence variants was judged likely to represent a technical artifact of the sequencing pipeline. Compared with the roughly 670-donor mean, donors in an Asian-associated ancestry cluster had fewer N-insertions in productive TCRs, according to a later genetic analysis. According to a later analysis, parvovirus B19, influenza, CMV and Epstein-Barr virus appeared linked to several top co-occurrence clusters. Correlated functional status among segregating V segments might reflect linkage disequilibrium, but an unknown experimental factor could not be ruled out. This cohort had only TCR beta chains sequenced, and the lack of alpha or paired-chain data limited which features could be detected. Presence/absence analyses assumed roughly uniform sequencing depth across donors, an assumption that may not hold. A few of the identified cytomegalovirus-associated TCR beta chains were confirmed in vitro to be specific for cytomegalovirus antigens. Broadly in line with IMGT annotations, most TCR beta V segments showed up in productive rearrangements about 90% or about 30% of the time in an earlier analysis of around 550 of the donors. Because HLA typing was unavailable for some donors at each locus, only the typed subset was used in association tests. In a later analysis, HLA-associated TCR beta chains were found to be more clonally expanded and to have lower generation probabilities than equally common non-associated chains.

The sequencing input was PBMCs. The chain links TRBV6-5 with TRBJ1-1; possibly the D gene is TRBD1, per 5 matching bases. The clonotype was recovered from a human donor in good health. The encoded CDR3 is CASSFLPRGVSFF. The sequence in DNA is TGTGCCAGCAGTTTTTTGCCCCGGGGGGTGTCTTTCTTT.